These T cell receptor beta chains were read from a single sample in a study of blood T cells in healthy people across ages. TCRdb re-called the 5' RACE reads with MiXCR, one entry per CDR3 protein. Of about 640,000 distinct CDR3 sequences in the sample, roughly 50% were seen once. The sequencing input was blood. The receptors here all came from a man aged 60 to 75 in good health. Both conserved end residues are part of each CDR3. Fields, in order: clone size, J gene, D gene, V gene, CDR3 DNA, CDR3 protein. The D gene is left open where the match is weak. Some rows have no size entry. The others give once, few or many, or a class for an expanded clone.

>NA|TRBJ1-6|NA|TRBV2
TGTGCCAGCAGAGCGGGACCCTTAAATTCACCCCTCCACTTT
CASRAGPLNSPLHF
>NA|TRBJ1-6|NA|TRBV5-1
TGCGCCAGCAGCGCCATCTCAGTGGGAGATTCACCCCTCCACTTT
CASSAISVGDSPLHF
>NA|TRBJ1-2|TRBD1|TRBV5-1
TGCGCCAGCAGCTCCTCCGGGACAGGGCGACTTGGGGATGGCTACACCTTC
CASSSSGTGRLGDGYTF
>few|TRBJ2-5|TRBD2|TRBV6-6
TGTGCCAGCAGTTACTCCGGAGCGGGGGGGCCGGAGACCCAGTACTTC
CASSYSGAGGPETQYF
>NA|TRBJ2-4|TRBD2|TRBV24-1
TGTGCCACCAGAGATCCGGGACTAGCGGGAAAGGTGAACATTCAGTACTTC
CATRDPGLAGKVNIQYF
>NA|TRBJ1-1|NA|TRBV27
TGTGCCAGCAGTGTAGCCTCCAACACTGAAGCTTTCTTT
CASSVASNTEAFF
>NA|TRBJ2-3|TRBD2|TRBV20-1
TGCAGTGCTAGGGGACTAGCGGGGGGGCCTGTGGGAGATACGCAGTATTTT
CSARGLAGGPVGDTQYF
>NA|TRBJ1-2|NA|TRBV4-1
TGCGCCAGCAGCCAAGGACTAGGGGTTAACTATGGCTACACCTTC
CASSQGLGVNYGYTF
>NA|TRBJ2-1|NA|TRBV4-1
TGCGCCAGCAGCCCGGGGATGGGGGGATACAATGAGCAGTTCTTC
CASSPGMGGYNEQFF
>few|TRBJ2-1|NA|TRBV4-1
TGCGCCAGCAGCCTCGGCGGGGCCCAGTCTGTCAATGAGCAGTTCTTC
CASSLGGAQSVNEQFF
>NA|TRBJ1-4|NA|TRBV9
TGTGCCAGCAGCCCGAGACTAGAAGGGAAACTGTTTTTT
CASSPRLEGKLFF
>NA|TRBJ2-3|TRBD1|TRBV14
TGTGCCAGCACCCAAACAGGGGGCGTAACAGATACGCAGTATTTT
CASTQTGGVTDTQYF
>few|TRBJ2-1|TRBD1|TRBV29-1
TGCAGCGTTGACCGAATGGGACAGGGGTTCAATGAGCAGTTCTTC
CSVDRMGQGFNEQFF
>NA|TRBJ2-5|NA|TRBV24-1
TGTGCCACCAGTGATCCCGGTTGGGCCGAAGGGACCCAGTACTTC
CATSDPGWAEGTQYF
>many|TRBJ2-6|NA|TRBV7-2
TGTGCCAGCAGCTTAGAAATATTAACCTCTGGGGCCAACGTCCTGACTTTC
CASSLEILTSGANVLTF
>NA|TRBJ1-1|TRBD1|TRBV29-1
TGCAGCGTCGGACAGGCGATCGGCACTGAAGCTTTCTTT
CSVGQAIGTEAFF
>once|TRBJ2-5|NA|TRBV5-6
TGTGCCAGCAGCCCCCCCGGGAGAGTAGAGACCCAGTACTTC
CASSPPGRVETQYF
>NA|TRBJ2-7|NA|TRBV27
TGTGCCAGCAAAGACCCGGACAGCTACGAGCAGTACTTC
CASKDPDSYEQYF
>NA|TRBJ2-7|NA|TRBV3-1
TGTGCCAGCAGCCAAGATGGAAGACTCAACAATGAGCAGTACTTC
CASSQDGRLNNEQYF
>NA|TRBJ2-1|NA|TRBV5-1
TGCGCCAGCAGCTTCAACCGCCCAGGGGTCCCCATGAACGAGCAGTTCTTC
CASSFNRPGVPMNEQFF
>NA|TRBJ2-3|NA|TRBV12-3/TRBV12-4
TGTGCCAGCAGATTAAGAGCAGATATGCAGTATTTT
CASRLRADMQYF
>few|TRBJ2-7|NA|TRBV4-1
TGCGCCAGCAGCCCTGACCATGTCCGACCAAGCTCCTACGAGCAGTACTTC
CASSPDHVRPSSYEQYF
>NA|TRBJ2-1|NA|TRBV5-1
TGCGCCAGCAGCTTAATCCTCAATGAGCAGTTCTTC
CASSLILNEQFF
>NA|TRBJ2-5|TRBD2|TRBV10-3
TGTGCCATCAGATCAGCGGGAGCACAAGAGACCCAGTACTTC
CAIRSAGAQETQYF
>few|TRBJ2-6|NA|TRBV20-1
TGCAGTGCTACGCCTTCTGGGGCCAACGTCCTGACTTTC
CSATPSGANVLTF
>NA|TRBJ1-5|NA|TRBV20-1
TGCAGTGCTAGTAGATACGGGGATAGCAATCAGCCCCAGCATTTT
CSASRYGDSNQPQHF
>NA|TRBJ1-6|NA|TRBV11-2
TGTGCCAGCGCAACCGGGATCTATAATTCGCCCCTCCACTTT
CASATGIYNSPLHF
>NA|TRBJ1-2|NA|TRBV7-2
TGTGCCAGCAGCTTAGAAAAGGACGGCTACACCTTC
CASSLEKDGYTF
>NA|TRBJ2-5|NA|TRBV6-2/TRBV6-3
TGTGCCACCCGACCGCGGACGGAGACCCAGTACTTC
CATRPRTETQYF
>few|TRBJ2-3|NA|TRBV20-1
TGCAGTGCTGTACGAGATACGCAGTATTTT
CSAVRDTQYF
>once|TRBJ2-1|TRBD2|TRBV7-9
TGTGCCAGCAGCTTATGGAGGGGCGGGGGGGCTACCTACAATGAGCAGTTCTTC
CASSLWRGGGATYNEQFF
>NA|TRBJ2-7|NA|TRBV20-1
TGCAGTGCTAGTGCAGGGCTTTTCTACGAGCAGTACTTC
CSASAGLFYEQYF
>few|TRBJ2-1|TRBD2|TRBV27
TGTGCCAGCAGTTTATACGGGGGGTCCTATAGCGGTGAGCAGTTCTTC
CASSLYGGSYSGEQFF
>once|TRBJ1-1|NA|TRBV12-3/TRBV12-4
TGTGCCAGCACCTCAAATAAGAGACTCGGTGCTTTCTTT
CASTSNKRLGAFF
>NA|TRBJ1-1|NA|TRBV5-1
TGCGCCAGCAGCTTGGCGGGCGGCAGCATGAACACTGAAGCTTTCTTT
CASSLAGGSMNTEAFF
>NA|TRBJ2-7|NA|TRBV6-1
TGTGCCAGCAGTGAAGCGCGGTTCTCGAGCTCCTACGAGCAGTACTTC
CASSEARFSSSYEQYF
>NA|TRBJ1-2|TRBD1|TRBV19
TGTGCCAGTAGTAAAGACAGGGACCAGCGGTATGGCTACACCTTC
CASSKDRDQRYGYTF
>few|TRBJ2-1|NA|TRBV12-3/TRBV12-4
TGTGCCAGCAGCCGGGTAGCGGAAAACAATGAGCAGTTCTTC
CASSRVAENNEQFF
>NA|TRBJ2-7|NA|TRBV21-1
TGTGCCAGCACCCAGTCCCGACGGTCACCGGGACTCATCCCCGAGCAGTACTTC
CASTQSRRSPGLIPEQYF
>NA|TRBJ2-1|TRBD1|TRBV7-6
TGTGCCAGCAGCTTAGCCCCCCAGACAGGGGGCTTCTACAATGAGCAGTTCTTC
CASSLAPQTGGFYNEQFF